This T cell receptor (beta chain) originates from a study of blood T cell repertoires in COVID-19. Overall study: Researchers got acute and convalescent COVID-19 samples from the United States, Italy and Spain.

Profiled with immunoSEQ multiplex PCR; TCRdb holds only in-frame clones, not every one. Of about 86,000 clones in the sample, 85% were seen once. Germline V lookup: CDR1 KGHSY, CDR2 FQNENV. V lost 2 bases and J 1 base, leaving 15 bases between the germline ends. The CDR3 covers 17 residues. This TCR came from a man aged 50-59 years with acute or convalescent COVID-19. The sequencing input was peripheral blood. The chain links TRBV16 to TRBJ1-5, with a weak D call TRBD1 (5 bases). The CDR3: CASSQKSLGGSNQPQHF. The CDR3 region has the DNA TGTGCCAGCAGCCAAAAGTCCCTCGGGGGAAGCAATCAGCCCCAGCATTTT. Filled out from reference TRBV16 and TRBJ1-5, the complete variable domain reads GEEVAQTPKHLVRGEGQKAKLYCAPIKGHSYVFWYQQVLKNEFKFLISFQNENVFDETGMPKERFSAKCLPNSPCSLEIQATKLEDSAVYFCASSQKSLGGSNQPQHFGDGTRLSIL.